The 27 T cell receptor beta chains below come from one sample, sequenced in a study of OX40 agonist ivuxolimab in advanced cancers. Library prep was done by the immunoSEQ multiplex PCR assay. Entries here come from immuneACCESS through TCRdb and include only in-frame sequences with V and J called. Some clones fail to appear in such tables; in the studies checked, an unresolved V gene covers under half of the shortfall, and the cause of the remainder is unknown. The sample table lists about 68,000 clones, 86% of them with a count of one. The top ten clones comprise 2% to 2.5% of the sample. Sequencing was performed on CD4+ or CD8+ T cells sorted from blood, taken in a trial of the OX40 agonist ivuxolimab. The receptors were gathered from an adult with an advanced solid tumor such as melanoma, head and neck, liver or kidney cancer.

V usage is TRBV5-4 and J usage is TRBJ2-7; 10 positions agree with TRBD2. V lost 5 bases and J lost 6; bases outside the gene matches: 8. Per the germline V gene, CDR1 is SGHNT and CDR2 is YYREEE (reference sequence). CDR3 length equals 14 residues. The CDR3 sequence is CASRQAGGQGEQYF. CDR3 nucleotides: TGTGCCAGCAGACAAGCGGGAGGGCAAGGCGAGCAGTACTTC.

This clone was found a few times. CDR3 DNA sequence: TGTGCCAGCACCGCAGGGAAACAGCCCCAGCATTTT. Translating gives CASTAGKQPQHF. This chain joins TRBV6-5 and TRBJ1-5; maybe TRBD1 (5 bases). Trimming pared 7 bases from V and 7 bases from J, leaving 11 bases between. The length of the CDR3 is 12 residues. Germline lookup yields CDR1 MNHEY and CDR2 SVGAGI.

This chain joins TRBV30 and TRBJ2-7; tentative D call: TRBD1 (6 bases). Germline lookup yields CDR1 GTSNPN and CDR2 SVGIG (reference sequence). Trimming left V 2 bases short and J 1 base short, with 12 bases between. The CDR3 has 14 amino acids. Here the CDR3 reads CAWSSSQGSYEQYF. The DNA for the CDR3 is TGTGCCTGGAGTTCCTCTCAGGGGTCCTACGAGCAGTACTTC.

The chain links TRBV7-8 to TRBJ2-7; a weak D match, TRBD2 (5 bases). Per germline, CDR1 SGHVS and CDR2 FQNEAQ. With 5 bases removed from V and 4 bases from J, the gap between germline ends came to 15 bases. This CDR3 has 14 amino acids. The CDR3 region has the DNA TGTGCCAGCAGCGAAGGACGGACTCAATACGAGCAGTACTTC. Its translation is CASSEGRTQYEQYF. The whole variable domain, remainder taken from reference TRBV7-8 and TRBJ2-7, is GAGVSQSPRYKVAKRGQDVALRCDPISGHVSLFWYQQALGQGPEFLTYFQNEAQLDKSGLPSDRFFAERPEGSVSTLKIQRTQQEDSAVYLCASSEGRTQYEQYFGPGTRLTVT.

The chain employs TRBV5-5 and TRBJ1-1; the D gene is possibly TRBD1 (6 bases). This CDR3 contains 14 residues. Germline loops: CDR1 SGHKS, CDR2 YYEKEE (reference sequence). V was cut by 2 bases and J by 0 bases, with 8 bases left in between. The CDR3 nucleotides read TGTGCCAGCAGCTTCGGGGGCGTGAACACTGAAGCTTTCTTT. Translating it yields CASSFGGVNTEAFF.

The genes are TRBV5-8 and TRBJ1-2; 9 nucleotides align to TRBD1. The CDR3 loop spans 18 amino acids. V dropped 3 bases and J dropped 1; count of bases not matched to a gene: 13. Germline-derived CDR1 and CDR2 are SGHTS and YDEGEE. This CDR3 reads CASSSHWDRVVFNYGYTF. In DNA, the CDR3 is TGTGCCAGCAGCTCACATTGGGACAGGGTTGTTTTTAACTATGGCTACACCTTC.

This chain uses TRBV9 with TRBJ2-5; 9 bases agree with TRBD2. The ends lost 3 bases at V and 4 bases at J; junction bases unmatched: 13. CDR3 length: 17 residues. CDR1 is SGDLS and CDR2 is YYNGEE in the germline V gene. CDR3 nucleotide sequence: TGTGCCAGCAGCGCATCTGCCGGGACTAGCTATGGAGAGACCCAGTACTTC. Protein sequence: CASSASAGTSYGETQYF. Using reference TRBV9 and TRBJ2-5 for the parts outside the CDR3, the full variable domain is DSGVTQTPKHLITATGQRVTLRCSPRSGDLSVYWYQQSLDQGLQFLIQYYNGEERAKGNILERFSAQQFPDLHSELNLSSLELGDSALYFCASSASAGTSYGETQYFGPGTRLLVL.

The chain joins TRBV27 to TRBJ1-5; D remains unclear. CDR3 length: 10 amino acids. V shed 8 bases and J shed 2 bases, with 1 base lying between them. From germline, CDR1 is MNHEY and CDR2 SMNVEV (reference sequence). The CDR3 sequence: CASRNQPQHF. As DNA, the CDR3 is TGTGCCAGCCGCAATCAGCCCCAGCATTTT.

The chain combines TRBV18 with TRBJ1-1; D may be TRBD1 (5 bases). The V gene lost 9 bases and the J gene lost 3 bases, with 14 bases spanning the gap. Germline V gene lookup returns CDR1 KGHSH and CDR2 LQKENI. The CDR3 contains 13 residues. The DNA of the CDR3 is TGTGCCAGTTCCGACAGTCGCGACACTGAAGCTTTCTTT. This gives the protein CASSDSRDTEAFF.

V gene TRBV10-3 combines with J gene TRBJ2-2; tentatively, D is TRBD1 (6 bases). The V end was cut by 0 bases, the J end by 6 bases, with 8 bases between. The germline CDR1 and CDR2 sequences are ENHRY and SYGVKD. This CDR3 is built from 14 residues. This chain's CDR3 is CAISESGGPGELFF. The DNA for the CDR3 is TGTGCCATCAGTGAGTCAGGGGGTCCCGGGGAGCTGTTTTTT.

The rearrangement joins TRBV9 to TRBJ2-5, with D perhaps TRBD1 (5 bases). The CDR3 extends over 14 amino acids. The germline V and J ends were trimmed by 2 bases and 1 base, with 9 bases remaining between them. The germline V gene encodes CDR1 SGDLS and CDR2 YYNGEE. The CDR3 is CASSVQGSQETQYF. The CDR3 bases are TGTGCCAGCAGCGTCCAGGGTTCCCAAGAGACCCAGTACTTC.

The rearrangement links TRBV5-1 to TRBJ2-5; the D call may be TRBD1 or TRBD2 (5 bases each). V was trimmed by 0 bases and J by 0 bases, leaving 6 bases between them. The CDR3 length is 14 residues. Germline V gives CDR1 SGHRS, CDR2 YFSETQ. CDR3 DNA: TGCGCCAGCAGCTTGGGGGGGAACCAAGAGACCCAGTACTTC. This encodes CASSLGGNQETQYF.

This clone was found once. This sequence joins TRBV28 and TRBJ1-5; no clear D gene. The V and J ends lost 3 bases and 2 bases respectively, with 8 bases between them. The length of the CDR3 is 14 residues. Germline V gene sequence: CDR1 MDHEN, CDR2 SYDVKM. The CDR3: CASSLGLGNQPQHF. DNA of the CDR3: TGTGCCAGCAGTTTGGGATTGGGCAATCAGCCCCAGCATTTT.

The chain joins TRBV6-5 to TRBJ2-2; no clear D. The CDR3 covers 14 residues. Trimming shortened V by 7 bases and J by 1 base, and 10 bases separated the two germline ends. The germline CDR1 and CDR2 sequences are MNHEY and SVGAGI. As DNA, the CDR3 is TGTGCCAGCAAAAGGATCAAGAACACCGGGGAGCTGTTTTTT. This translates into CASKRIKNTGELFF.

V gene TRBV2 combines with J gene TRBJ2-6; D is perhaps TRBD1 or TRBD2 (5 bases each). V was trimmed by 6 bases and J by 1 base, leaving 10 bases between them. This CDR3 contains 15 residues. Germline values: CDR1 SNHLY, CDR2 FYNNEI. The CDR3 region is CASRGRGSGANVLTF. Written as DNA, the CDR3 is TGTGCCAGCAGGGGACGAGGATCTGGGGCCAACGTCCTGACTTTC.

The chain couples TRBV5-1 to TRBJ2-1; TRBD2 is a possible D gene (6 bases). Trimming pared 3 bases from V and 0 bases from J, leaving 10 bases between. Germline V lookup: CDR1 SGHRS, CDR2 YFSETQ. The CDR3 extends over 15 amino acids. The CDR3, as DNA: TGCGCCAGCAGCTACTCGCGGGGCTCCTACAATGAGCAGTTCTTC. It specifies CASSYSRGSYNEQFF. Full variable domain (missing parts from reference TRBV5-1 and TRBJ2-1): KAGVTQTPRYLIKTRGQQVTLSCSPISGHRSVSWYQQTPGQGLQFLFEYFSETQRNKGNFPGRFSGRQFSNSRSEMNVSTLELGDSALYLCASSYSRGSYNEQFFGPGTRLTVL.

The chain couples TRBV7-2 to TRBJ1-1; D is uncertain. Germline loops: CDR1 SGHTA, CDR2 FQGNSA. The CDR3 covers 13 residues. V shed 6 bases and J shed 1 base, with 9 bases lying between them. CDR3 bases: TGTGCCAGCAGGGTGGGTCCGAACACTGAAGCTTTCTTT. Translating gives CASRVGPNTEAFF.

The chain has TRBV28 and TRBJ2-1, with D maybe TRBD1 (6 bases). The CDR3 is made up of 12 amino acids. V lost 7 bases, J lost 7 bases, and 11 bases lay in between. CDR1 is MDHEN, CDR2 SYDVKM, per germline. The CDR3 region is CASKPGQNEQFF. In DNA, the CDR3 is TGTGCCAGCAAACCGGGACAAAATGAGCAGTTCTTC.

V and J are TRBV28 and TRBJ2-5; tentatively, D is TRBD1 (5 bases). V was pared by 3 bases and J by 4 bases, with 9 bases between. Germline lookup yields CDR1 MDHEN and CDR2 SYDVKM. The length of the CDR3 is 13 residues. The CDR3 loop is CASSLAGLETQYF. CDR3 bases: TGTGCCAGCAGTTTGGCAGGGTTAGAGACCCAGTACTTC.

This clone was recorded once. The rearrangement links TRBV4-1 to TRBJ1-6, with unresolved D. There are 13 residues in the CDR3. Germline V gene data show CDR1 as MGHRA and CDR2 as YSYEKL. V was cut by 4 bases and J by 6 bases, with 7 bases left in between. CDR3 amino acids: CASSLQSNSPLHF. CDR3 nucleotide sequence: TGCGCCAGCAGCCTACAGTCTAATTCACCCCTCCACTTT.

This chain uses TRBV7-2 with TRBJ2-1; D unresolved. The V and J ends lost 3 bases and 8 bases respectively, with 5 bases between them. CDR1 is SGHTA, CDR2 FQGNSA, per germline. CDR3 length equals 11 residues. This CDR3 reads CASSFFDEQFF. In nucleotides, the CDR3 is TGTGCCAGCAGCTTTTTCGATGAGCAGTTCTTC.

This clone occurred once. The CDR3 coding sequence is TGTGCCATCAGTAATAGCGGGGGTGCCAGTAGTGCACTCAATGAGCAGTTCTTC. It translates to CAISNSGGASSALNEQFF. This rearrangement joins TRBV10-3 to TRBJ2-1; TRBD2 aligns across 9 bases. J was trimmed by 6 bases and V by 5 bases; bases with no gene match: 17. Germline lookup yields CDR1 ENHRY and CDR2 SYGVKD. The length of the CDR3 is 18 residues.

The J gene is TRBJ1-6, the V gene TRBV27; D is uncertain. Germline assignment: CDR1 MNHEY and CDR2 SMNVEV (reference sequence). V was shortened by 2 bases and J by 0 bases, with 11 bases between the two germline ends. The CDR3 has 17 residues. The CDR3 nucleotides are TGTGCCAGCAGTTTAAAACGGTCCAGCTCCTATAATTCACCCCTCCACTTT. This gives the protein CASSLKRSSSYNSPLHF.

The rearrangement links TRBV9 to TRBJ2-1; D is ambiguous. The CDR3 spans 15 residues. Trimming pared 4 bases from V and 0 bases from J, leaving 11 bases between. Germline V CDR1 and CDR2: SGDLS, YYNGEE. This chain's CDR3 is CASSPRRSSYNEQFF. The CDR3 nucleotides are TGTGCCAGCAGCCCGAGACGTAGCTCCTACAATGAGCAGTTCTTC.

This clone was seen more than once but under ten times. V is TRBV19 and J is TRBJ2-2, with D hard to call. The germline V and J ends were trimmed by 4 bases and 2 bases, with 5 bases remaining between them. The CDR3 extends over 13 amino acids. Germline V CDR1 and CDR2: LNHDA, SQIVND (reference sequence). The CDR3 protein is CASSNVNTGELFF. In DNA, the CDR3 is TGTGCCAGTAGTAATGTAAACACCGGGGAGCTGTTTTTT.

The CDR3 protein is CASASGRVTNEQFF. DNA for the CDR3: TGTGCCAGTGCGAGCGGGAGGGTTACAAATGAGCAGTTCTTC. The genes are TRBV5-6 and TRBJ2-1; 10 nucleotides match TRBD2. The CDR3 sequence is 14 residues long. Germline V gene lookup returns CDR1 SGHDT and CDR2 YYEEEE. V was pared by 8 bases and J by 7 bases, with 9 bases of the junction left unmatched. Filled out from reference TRBV5-6 and TRBJ2-1, the complete variable domain reads DAGVTQSPTHLIKTRGQQVTLRCSPKSGHDTVSWYQQALGQGPQFIFQYYEEEERQRGNFPDRFSGHQFPNYSSELNVNALLLGDSALYLCASASGRVTNEQFFGPGTRLTVL.

The J gene is TRBJ2-7, the V gene TRBV6-5; D is possibly TRBD1 (6 bases). Trimming pared 6 bases from V and 6 bases from J, leaving 12 bases between. Germline loops: CDR1 MNHEY, CDR2 SVGAGI. This CDR3 contains 12 residues. The CDR3 DNA reads TGTGCCAGCAGATTTCAGGGGAGCGAGCAGTACTTC. This sequence encodes CASRFQGSEQYF.